This TCR beta chain is drawn from a study of cytomegalovirus exposure and HLA in healthy donors. Study overall: In a previous analysis, 110 million or so unique TCR beta sequences were found from 150 million to 200 million T cells. Findings and caveats of the study: TCR beta sequences reportedly predicted most subjects' HLA-A and HLA-B alleles accurately. For TCR beta chains, V- and J-gene trimming was later linked to a missense DCLRE1C variant.

V dropped 3 bases and J dropped 2; count of bases not matched to a gene: 5. CDR1 SGDLS and CDR2 YYNGEE come from the germline V gene. CDR3 size: 15 residues. PCR employed 60 Vbeta and 13 Jbeta primers. TCRdb's table, derived via immunoSEQ multiplex PCR, lists solely in-frame clones and lacks some. The table includes 120,000 or so clones, roughly 85% detected once. As concerns this clone: Its matching antigen is unknown.

Sequencing was done on a sample of PBMCs. The chain uses TRBV9 and TRBJ2-7; 10 bases map to TRBD1. This receptor was obtained from a man aged 18 to 30 in good health and CMV-seropositive. CDR3 protein: CASSESGTGAYEQYF. The CDR3 nucleotides read TGTGCCAGCAGCGAGTCCGGGACAGGGGCCTACGAGCAGTACTTC. Looking up the rest from reference TRBV9 and TRBJ2-7 gives the full variable domain: DSGVTQTPKHLITATGQRVTLRCSPRSGDLSVYWYQQSLDQGLQFLIQYYNGEERAKGNILERFSAQQFPDLHSELNLSSLELGDSALYFCASSESGTGAYEQYFGPGTRLTVT.